This T cell receptor beta chain stems from a study of blood T cell repertoires in COVID-19. How the authors handled the data: Estimated nucleated cell counts came from reference gene primer amplification. Profiling relied on immunoSEQ multiplex PCR, and the TCRdb table lists in-frame clones only, not all of them. V and J calls and clone size follow that table, whereas D and trimming were derived from the DNA. Among about 170,000 clones listed, roughly four fifths were seen once. This CDR3 spans 14 amino acids. From germline, CDR1 is SGDLS and CDR2 YYNGEE. V was pared by 0 bases and J by 8 bases, with 12 bases between.

Material for sequencing was peripheral blood. The chain is built from TRBV9 and TRBJ1-5, with D perhaps matching TRBD1 (5 bases). This sequence was found in a woman older than 75 with acute or convalescent COVID-19. The DNA for the CDR3 is TGTGCCAGCAGCGTAGGACCAGGGAGGGAGCCCCAGCATTTT. Protein product: CASSVGPGREPQHF.